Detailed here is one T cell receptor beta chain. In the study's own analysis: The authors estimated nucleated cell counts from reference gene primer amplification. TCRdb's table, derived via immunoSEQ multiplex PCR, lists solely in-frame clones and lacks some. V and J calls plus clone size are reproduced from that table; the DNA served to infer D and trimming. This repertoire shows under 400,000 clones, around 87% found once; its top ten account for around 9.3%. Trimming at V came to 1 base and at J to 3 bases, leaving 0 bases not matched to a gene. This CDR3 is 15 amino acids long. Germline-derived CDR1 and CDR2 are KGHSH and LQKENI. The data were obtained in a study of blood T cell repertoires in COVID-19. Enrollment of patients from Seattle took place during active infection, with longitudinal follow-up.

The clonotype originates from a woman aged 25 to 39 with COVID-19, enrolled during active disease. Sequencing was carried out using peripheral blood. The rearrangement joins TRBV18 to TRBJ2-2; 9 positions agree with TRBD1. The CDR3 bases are TGTGCCAGCTCACCACGACAGGGGGACACCGGGGAGCTGTTTTTT. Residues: CASSPRQGDTGELFF. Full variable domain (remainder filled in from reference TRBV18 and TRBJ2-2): NAGVMQNPRHLVRRRGQEARLRCSPMKGHSHVYWYRQLPEEGLKFMVYLQKENIIDESGMPKERFSAEFPKEGPSILRIQQVVRGDSAAYFCASSPRQGDTGELFFGEGSRLTVL.